The clone carrying this T cell receptor (beta chain) came up many times. CDR3 size: 10 residues. Trimming removed 6 bases from V and 5 bases from J, with 5 bases in between. Germline V gene lookup returns CDR1 DFQATT and CDR2 SNEGSKA (reference sequence). Unique molecular identifiers were incorporated during preparation of the TCRbeta library. TCRdb independently ran MiXCR on the PCR reads; one entry per CDR3 protein. The data hold over 550,000 distinct CDR3 sequences, with more than 9% observed a single time. The data belong to a study of T-cell reconstitution after alpha-beta-depleted transplantation in children.

This receptor was identified in a human donor who donated a stem cell graft to a child with acute myeloid leukemia. The rearrangement links TRBV20-1 to TRBJ2-1; no firm D call. The sample consisted of PBMCs from the stem cell graft donor, taken from the stem cell graft. The CDR3 protein is CSATHNEQFF. The CDR3 nucleotides read TGCAGTGCGACCCACAATGAGCAGTTCTTC.